One sample yielded the 28 T cell receptor beta chains listed below, sequenced in a study of memory CD4+ T cells and cytomegalovirus serostatus. Sequencing was performed with immunoSEQ multiplex PCR; in TCRdb, only in-frame clones are kept and a portion is missing. This sample has tens of thousands of clones; about 80% occur once, and the top ten carry 1.5% to 2.5%. The sort gate was single viable CD3+CD4+CD8-CD45RO+ cells for memory CD4+ T cells. Sample: memory CD4+ T cells from blood. The receptors were gathered from an adult in good health and CMV-seronegative.

V gene TRBV7-9 combines with J gene TRBJ1-1; the D gene is possibly TRBD1 (5 bases). This CDR3 is built from 14 residues. Trimming removed 4 bases at V and 0 bases at J, with 9 bases between. Per germline, CDR1 SEHNR and CDR2 FQNEAQ (reference sequence). Here the CDR3 reads CASSSGRLNTEAFF. The CDR3 nucleotides are TGTGCCAGCAGCTCGGGACGGTTGAACACTGAAGCTTTCTTT.

The J gene is TRBJ1-2, the V gene TRBV6-1; D possibly corresponds to TRBD1 (6 bases). Trimming took 4 bases from V and 8 from J, leaving 20 bases between them. There are 15 residues in the CDR3. Germline V gene data show CDR1 as MNHNS and CDR2 as SASEGT. The CDR3 region has the DNA TGTGCCAGCAGTGCCGAGCGGCCTAACAGGGTCGGCTACACCTTC. It encodes CASSAERPNRVGYTF.

This clone was seen a few times. This chain uses TRBV30 with TRBJ1-2; TRBD1 might be the D (5 bases). The germline V and J ends were trimmed by 2 bases and 4 bases, with 8 bases remaining between them. Looked up from germline, CDR1 is GTSNPN and CDR2 is SVGIG (reference sequence). The CDR3 consists of 12 residues. In DNA, the CDR3 is TGTGCCTGGAGTAGACAGTCCTATGGCTACACCTTC. Protein: CAWSRQSYGYTF.

This clone was detected a few times. The V call is TRBV14, the J call TRBJ1-1; 10 bases match TRBD1. The CDR3 runs to 15 residues. The germline V gene has CDR1 SGHDN and CDR2 FVKESK. V was pared by 0 bases and J by 11 bases, with 9 bases of the junction left unmatched. CDR3 sequence reads: CASSQELPGQGYAFF. The CDR3 DNA follows: TGTGCCAGCAGCCAAGAGCTTCCGGGACAGGGGTATGCTTTCTTT.

CDR3 sequence (DNA): TGTGCCAGCAGTTCCGTGCCCGCAGTGAACACTGAAGCTTTCTTT. It yields the protein CASSSVPAVNTEAFF. The chain links TRBV6-5 to TRBJ1-1; D call uncertain. This CDR3 is 15 amino acids long. V lost 4 bases and J lost 0, with 12 bases in between. Germline CDR1 MNHEY, CDR2 SVGAGI.

The chain couples TRBV5-1 to TRBJ2-7, with 14 bases fitting TRBD2. Unmatched junction bases numbered 0, after V lost 4 bases and J lost 3 bases. CDR3 size: 14 residues. The germline V gene encodes CDR1 SGHRS and CDR2 YFSETQ. CDR3 sequence reads: CASSGTSGGYEQYF. DNA of the CDR3: TGCGCCAGCAGCGGGACTAGCGGGGGCTACGAGCAGTACTTC.

The chain has TRBV7-9 and TRBJ2-3; D gene unclear. This CDR3 is built from 15 residues. V gave up 1 base and J gave up 3 bases, with 11 bases separating them. Germline lookup yields CDR1 SEHNR and CDR2 FQNEAQ (reference sequence). The CDR3 nucleotides read TGTGCCAGCAGCTTAGGTGGTCTAGGAACAGATACGCAGTATTTT. This codes for CASSLGGLGTDTQYF. Using reference TRBV7-9 and TRBJ2-3 for the parts outside the CDR3, the full variable domain is DTGVSQNPRHKITKRGQNVTFRCDPISEHNRLYWYRQTLGQGPEFLTYFQNEAQLEKSRLLSDRFSAERPKGSFSTLEIQRTEQGDSAMYLCASSLGGLGTDTQYFGPGTRLTVL.

This clone is a singleton in its sample. This chain links TRBV28 with TRBJ1-2; TRBD1 aligns across 7 bases. Trimming cost V 6 bases and J 1 base; bases outside gene matches: 2. CDR1 and CDR2 from the germline V gene are MDHEN and SYDVKM. This CDR3 has 13 amino acids. CDR3 region: CASRQGINYGYTF. The CDR3 nucleotides are TGTGCCAGCAGACAGGGGATTAACTATGGCTACACCTTC.

V usage is TRBV28 and J usage is TRBJ2-4, with D tentatively TRBD1 (5 bases). Trimming cost V 5 bases and J 1 base, with 6 bases left between them. Per germline, CDR1 MDHEN and CDR2 SYDVKM. The CDR3 covers 13 residues. As DNA, the CDR3 is TGTGCCAGCAGTAAGGGGGCCAAAAACATTCAGTACTTC. It codes for CASSKGAKNIQYF.

The chain joins TRBV4-1 to TRBJ1-4; 7 bases align to TRBD1. Trimming took 4 bases from V and 8 from J; bases not matched to a gene: 16. CDR3 length equals 17 residues. Germline-derived CDR1 and CDR2 are MGHRA and YSYEKL. The CDR3 region is CASSPGRSTGVGEKLFF. DNA for the CDR3: TGCGCCAGCAGCCCAGGGAGGTCCACAGGGGTAGGGGAAAAACTGTTTTTT.

The rearrangement joins TRBV1 to TRBJ2-5; the DNA was not compared with TRBD2, the D call given in the table. TRBV1 is labeled a pseudogene. The CDR3 is 17 residues long. The CDR3 sequence: CTSSQPPSGGVGETQYF. The CDR3 DNA reads TGCACCAGCAGCCAACCCCCCAGCGGGGGCGTGGGTGAGACCCAGTACTTC.

The CDR3 region has the DNA TGTGCCAGCAGCTCGGGTCTCTATGGCTACACCTTC. It codes for CASSSGLYGYTF. The genes are TRBV9 and TRBJ1-2; D remains unclear. The V gene lost 4 bases and the J gene lost 4 bases, with 8 bases spanning the gap. Germline loops: CDR1 SGDLS, CDR2 YYNGEE. The CDR3 has 12 residues.

This clone was recorded only once. Other DNA sequences from this sample encode an identical CDR3 as well. This sequence joins TRBV18 and TRBJ1-5; D call uncertain. V was clipped by 3 bases and J by 0 bases, with 9 bases between them. The CDR3 sequence is 15 residues long. CDR1 is KGHSH and CDR2 is LQKENI in the germline V gene. This chain's CDR3 is CASSPSGNSNQPQHF. The DNA of the CDR3 is TGTGCCAGCTCACCTAGCGGCAATAGCAATCAGCCCCAGCATTTT.

This clone was found once. The rearrangement uses TRBV5-1 and TRBJ2-1, with 8 nucleotides matching TRBD1. Germline trimming cut 5 bases from V and 6 bases from J; bases unmatched to any gene: 4. The CDR3 runs 13 residues. Germline V gene sequence: CDR1 SGHRS, CDR2 YFSETQ. The CDR3 sequence is CASRTGDTNEQFF. The CDR3 region has the DNA TGCGCCAGCAGGACAGGGGATACCAATGAGCAGTTCTTC.

This clone has a single count. V usage is TRBV30 and J usage is TRBJ1-3; no definite D call. The CDR3 runs 12 residues. The V end lost 1 base, the J end lost 2 bases, and 3 bases lay between the germline ends. Germline loops: CDR1 GTSNPN, CDR2 SVGIG (reference sequence). The CDR3 region has the DNA TGTGCCTGGAGTGACACTGGAAACACCATATATTTT. Protein: CAWSDTGNTIYF.

V is TRBV4-1 and J is TRBJ2-7; 8 nucleotides align to TRBD1. Germline lookup yields CDR1 MGHRA and CDR2 YSYEKL. Unmatched junction bases numbered 6, after V lost 3 bases and J lost 2 bases. The CDR3 runs to 15 residues. The CDR3 is CASSQPDRDTYEQYF. The CDR3, as DNA: TGCGCCAGCAGCCAGCCGGACAGGGATACCTACGAGCAGTACTTC.

This chain links TRBV15 with TRBJ2-7, with 10 positions matching TRBD2. V lost 5 bases to trimming and J lost 3 bases; unmatched junction nucleotides: 7. CDR1 is LNHNV and CDR2 is YYDKDF in the germline V gene (reference sequence). CDR3 size: 15 residues. CDR3 in amino acids: CATSWYSGGNYEQYF. CDR3 coding DNA: TGTGCCACCAGCTGGTATAGCGGGGGGAACTACGAGCAGTACTTC.

The rearrangement links TRBV2 to TRBJ2-4, with TRBD1 matching 8 bases. The J segment lost 6 bases and the V segment lost 8 bases, leaving 3 bases of the junction unmatched. CDR3 length: 12 residues. Per germline, CDR1 SNHLY and CDR2 FYNNEI. CDR3 bases: TGTGCCAGCGGCGGACAGGGAAACATTCAGTACTTC. Its protein is CASGGQGNIQYF.

J is TRBJ1-4 and V is TRBV4-1, with a tentative D call TRBD1 (6 bases). CDR3 length equals 15 residues. Germline values: CDR1 MGHRA, CDR2 YSYEKL. V lost 0 bases, J lost 6 bases, and 11 bases lay in between. This chain's CDR3 is CASSQDFGQHEKLFF. The DNA of the CDR3 is TGCGCCAGCAGCCAAGATTTTGGACAGCATGAAAAACTGTTTTTT.

This clone was observed once. This chain links TRBV11-3 with TRBJ2-2, with D tentatively TRBD1 (6 bases). This CDR3 has 16 amino acids. Germline V gives CDR1 SGHNT, CDR2 YENEEA. The germline V and J ends were trimmed by 3 bases and 3 bases, with 14 bases remaining between them. The CDR3 region is CASSFLQGRDTGELFF. CDR3 DNA sequence: TGTGCCAGCAGCTTCCTACAGGGTAGGGACACCGGGGAGCTGTTTTTT.

The V call is TRBV27, the J call TRBJ2-5, with 8 positions matching TRBD1. Germline V gives CDR1 MNHEY, CDR2 SMNVEV (reference sequence). The CDR3 covers 16 residues. J was trimmed by 1 base and V by 7 bases; bases with no gene match: 11. CDR3 protein: CASKRLSGGSQETQYF. The CDR3 coding sequence is TGTGCCAGCAAACGTTTATCAGGGGGCAGCCAAGAGACCCAGTACTTC.

V usage is TRBV19 and J usage is TRBJ1-1, with 9 bases matching TRBD1. Germline values: CDR1 LNHDA, CDR2 SQIVND (reference sequence). The CDR3 totals 15 residues. V shed 4 bases and J 2 bases; nucleotides not matched to a gene: 5. The CDR3 here is CASSKPGQGNTEAFF. CDR3 coding DNA: TGTGCCAGTAGTAAGCCGGGACAGGGAAACACTGAAGCTTTCTTT.

For the CDR3, the DNA is TGTGCCAGCAGCCCGGGAGTGGGGAACACCATATATTTT. It specifies CASSPGVGNTIYF. The genes are TRBV7-2 and TRBJ1-3, with D unclear. Germline V gives CDR1 SGHTA, CDR2 FQGNSA. The length of the CDR3 is 13 residues. V lost 5 bases and J 7 bases, leaving 12 bases between the germline ends.

This chain joins TRBV2 and TRBJ1-2; possibly TRBD1 for D (6 bases). The CDR3 has 12 amino acids. The germline CDR1 and CDR2 sequences are SNHLY and FYNNEI. The V gene lost 9 bases and the J gene lost 3 bases, with 11 bases spanning the gap. DNA of the CDR3: TGTGCCAGTCATAGGACAGACTATGGCTACACCTTC. Protein: CASHRTDYGYTF.

The chain combines TRBV5-1 with TRBJ1-3; possible D gene TRBD1, 6 bases. The germline V and J ends were trimmed by 5 bases and 0 bases, with 9 bases remaining between them. Germline CDR1 reads SGHRS; CDR2 reads YFSETQ. The CDR3 has 14 amino acids. The CDR3 coding sequence is TGCGCCAGCAGTCAGGACAGCTCTGGAAACACCATATATTTT. It specifies CASSQDSSGNTIYF.

The sample holds one count of this clone. V usage is TRBV10-3 and J usage is TRBJ2-4, with 7 bases fitting TRBD1. The junction had 10 bases not matched to a gene; V was cut back by 10 bases and J by 7 bases. CDR1 and CDR2 (germline): ENHRY, SYGVKD. The CDR3 runs 13 residues. The CDR3 loop reads CATALDRANIQYF. CDR3 in DNA: TGTGCCACCGCCCTCGACAGGGCTAACATTCAGTACTTC.

The CDR3 DNA is TGTGCCATCAGTGAGTCGCCCGGGGTAACAGATACGCAGTATTTT. Its translation is CAISESPGVTDTQYF. This chain connects TRBV10-3 to TRBJ2-3; tentative D call: TRBD2 (5 bases). Per germline, CDR1 ENHRY and CDR2 SYGVKD. V shed 0 bases and J shed 3 bases, with 10 bases lying between them. The CDR3 covers 15 residues.

The rearrangement joins TRBV6-5 to TRBJ1-5, with D possibly matching TRBD1 (5 bases). The germline gives CDR1 MNHEY, CDR2 SVGAGI. The CDR3 runs 13 residues. V gave up 6 bases and J gave up 3 bases, with 9 bases separating them. CDR3 nucleotide sequence: TGTGCCAGCAGCCGACAGTCCAATCAGCCCCAGCATTTT. This codes for CASSRQSNQPQHF.